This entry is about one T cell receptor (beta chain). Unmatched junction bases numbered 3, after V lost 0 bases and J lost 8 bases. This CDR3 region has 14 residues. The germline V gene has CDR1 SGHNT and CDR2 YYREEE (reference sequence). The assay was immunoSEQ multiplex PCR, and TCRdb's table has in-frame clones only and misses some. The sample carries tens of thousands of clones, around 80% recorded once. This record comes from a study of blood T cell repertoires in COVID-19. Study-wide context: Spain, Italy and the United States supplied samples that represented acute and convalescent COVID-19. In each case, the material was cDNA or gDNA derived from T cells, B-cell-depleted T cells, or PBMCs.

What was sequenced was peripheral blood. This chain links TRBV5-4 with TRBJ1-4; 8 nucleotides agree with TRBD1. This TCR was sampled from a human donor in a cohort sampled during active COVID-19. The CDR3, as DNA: TGTGCCAGCAGCTTGGGTCAGGGGGCAGAAAAACTGTTTTTT. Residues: CASSLGQGAEKLFF.